The entry below gives a single T cell receptor beta chain sequence along with its context. Antigen specificity is unknown. V lost 3 bases, J lost 0 bases, and 10 bases lay in between. CDR3 length: 15 amino acids. Germline V gives CDR1 SGHTA, CDR2 FQGTGA. Each sample came from a Caucasian adult donor living in Nashville, Tennessee. Splitting the CD4+ cells yielded a CD45RA+ naive subset and a CD45RA-negative memory subset. Produced via immunoSEQ multiplex PCR; TCRdb's table is partial and in-frame only. The sample holds over a million clones; about 96% are singletons and the top ten take approximately 1.1%. This specimen comes from a study of shared clonotypes between healthy human individuals. Points from the study as a whole: Among non-shared clonotypes, generation probabilities were lower than among those shared by all four donors. Richness estimates generally favored naive over memory subsets.

The specimen sequenced was naive CD4+ T cells sorted from blood. Subset described: CD45RA+ positively selected. The gene calls are TRBV7-3 and TRBJ2-3, with D maybe TRBD2 (5 bases). This TCR was sampled from a young man in good health. The CDR3, as DNA: TGTGCCAGCAGCTTGTTCCCGGGAAGCACAGATACGCAGTATTTT. Encoded protein: CASSLFPGSTDTQYF.